This TCR beta chain was found in a study of shared clonotypes between healthy human individuals. Study background: Donors had three CD4 naive, three CD4 memory, two CD8 naive and one CD8 memory plate apiece.

Turning to this clone: The antigen remains undetermined.

Study-level points and caveats: Memory subsets generally showed lower estimated richness than naive subsets. Measured sharing among donors was expected to vary with sequencing depth.

Germline V gene sequence: CDR1 SNHLY, CDR2 FYNNEI. The CDR3 spans 15 residues. V shed 3 bases, J shed 4 bases, and the junction held 3 bases outside the gene matches. Assay used: immunoSEQ multiplex PCR; TCRdb lists only in-frame clones, some missing. The sample lists roughly 2.5 million clones; around nine tenths were seen once. Splitting of CD4+ cells produced CD45RA+ naive and CD45RA-negative memory subsets. Input material: naive CD4+ T cells sorted from blood. Noted subset: CD45RA+ positively selected. The TCR was taken from a man aged 18 to 30 in good health. The V call is TRBV2, the J call TRBJ1-5; 10 nucleotides line up with TRBD1. As DNA, the CDR3 is TGTGCCAGCAGTGATGACAGGGGGCGGAATCAGCCCCAGCATTTT. Amino acid sequence: CASSDDRGRNQPQHF.